Sequencing of this T cell receptor beta chain was carried out in a study of identical twins. Notes on this clonotype: Its antigen is undetermined.

Germline CDR1 is MDHEN and CDR2 is SYDVKM. V was clipped by 5 bases and J by 2 bases, with 15 bases between them. The CDR3 loop spans 15 amino acids. Every one of the donors was a healthy Caucasian. Template switching introduced a universal primer site, and the cDNA bore unique molecular identifiers. MiXCR, applied by TCRdb to the 5' RACE reads, yields one record per CDR3 protein. The sample shows 700,000 or so distinct CDR3 sequences, 8.5% to 9.5% of them seen only once. Study results and limitations: In monozygotic twins, models underestimated the sharing of out-of-frame TCR alpha. The study found weaker excess twin sharing in beta out-of-frame sequences.

The sample also formed part of further work on yellow fever vaccine responses in identical twins.

Sequenced sample: PBMCs. The sequence was collected from a woman under 30 in good health. The chain combines TRBV28 with TRBJ1-2; no clear D. The CDR3 reads CASSPLGVGNYGYTF. CDR3 sequence (DNA): TGTGCCAGCAGTCCCCTTGGGGTCGGCAACTATGGCTACACCTTC.